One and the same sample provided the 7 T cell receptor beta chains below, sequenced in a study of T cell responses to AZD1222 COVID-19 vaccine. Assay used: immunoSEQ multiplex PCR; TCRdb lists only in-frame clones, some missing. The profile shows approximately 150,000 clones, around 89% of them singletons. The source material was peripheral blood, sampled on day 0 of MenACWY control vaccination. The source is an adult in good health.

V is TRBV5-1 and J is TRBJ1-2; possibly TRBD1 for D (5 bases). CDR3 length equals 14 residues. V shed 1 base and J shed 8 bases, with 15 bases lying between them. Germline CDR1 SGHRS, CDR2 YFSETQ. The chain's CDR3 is CASSLRQPREGYTF. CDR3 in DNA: TGCGCCAGCAGCTTGAGACAGCCGAGGGAAGGCTACACCTTC.

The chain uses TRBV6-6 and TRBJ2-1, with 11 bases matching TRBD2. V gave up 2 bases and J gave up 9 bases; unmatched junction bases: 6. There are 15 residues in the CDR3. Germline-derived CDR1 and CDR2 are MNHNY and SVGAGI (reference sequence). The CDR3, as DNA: TGTGCCAGCAGTTACCCTAGCGGGGGGCTTGTTGAGCAGTTCTTC. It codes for CASSYPSGGLVEQFF.

The CDR3 DNA sequence: TGTGCCAGCAGCGCGCGGAATGGGGGGAAAGAGACCCAGTACTTC. Protein sequence: CASSARNGGKETQYF. The chain is built from TRBV5-4 and TRBJ2-5, with a tentative D call TRBD2 (6 bases). The CDR3 is 15 residues long. CDR1 is SGHNT, CDR2 YYREEE, per germline (reference sequence). The germline V and J ends were trimmed by 4 bases and 3 bases, with 16 bases remaining between them.

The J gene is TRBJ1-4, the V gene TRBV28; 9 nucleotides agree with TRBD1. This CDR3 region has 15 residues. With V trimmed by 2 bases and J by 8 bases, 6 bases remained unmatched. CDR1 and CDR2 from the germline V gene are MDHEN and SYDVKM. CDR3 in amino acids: CASSLAQGAGEKLFF. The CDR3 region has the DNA TGTGCCAGCAGTTTAGCACAGGGGGCGGGGGAAAAACTGTTTTTT.

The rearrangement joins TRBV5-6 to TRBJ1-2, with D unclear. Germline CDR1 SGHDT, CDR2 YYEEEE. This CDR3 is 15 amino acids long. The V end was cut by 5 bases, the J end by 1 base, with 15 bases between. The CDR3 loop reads CASRRAGGDNYGYTF. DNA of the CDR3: TGTGCCAGCAGGAGGGCCGGTGGGGATAACTATGGCTACACCTTC.

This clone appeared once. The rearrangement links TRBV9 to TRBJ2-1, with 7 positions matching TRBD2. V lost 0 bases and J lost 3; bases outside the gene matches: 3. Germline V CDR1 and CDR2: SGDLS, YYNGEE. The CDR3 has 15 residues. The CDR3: CASSVGAGFYNEQFF. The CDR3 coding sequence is TGTGCCAGCAGCGTAGGAGCGGGGTTCTACAATGAGCAGTTCTTC. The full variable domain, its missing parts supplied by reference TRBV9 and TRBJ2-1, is DSGVTQTPKHLITATGQRVTLRCSPRSGDLSVYWYQQSLDQGLQFLIQYYNGEERAKGNILERFSAQQFPDLHSELNLSSLELGDSALYFCASSVGAGFYNEQFFGPGTRLTVL.

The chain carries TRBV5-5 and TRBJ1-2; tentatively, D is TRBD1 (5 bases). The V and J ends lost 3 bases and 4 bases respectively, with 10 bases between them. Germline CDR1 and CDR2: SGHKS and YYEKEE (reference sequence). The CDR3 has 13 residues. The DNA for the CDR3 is TGTGCCAGCAGCTCGACAGAGCTCTATGGCTACACCTTC. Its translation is CASSSTELYGYTF.